The T cell receptor beta chain under discussion was sequenced for a study of T cell clonality in common variable immunodeficiency. Study outcomes and limitations: Reportedly, TCR beta sequences from common variable immunodeficiency showed fewer deletions and N-nucleotide insertions. Links between repertoire features and CVID complications were heterogeneity-limited. CVID subjects had higher TCRbeta clonality than healthy controls, most marked in about a third.

Germline CDR1 is WSHSY and CDR2 is SAAADI. With 6 bases removed from V and 3 bases from J, the gap between germline ends came to 12 bases. This CDR3 has 13 amino acids. The table lists this clone with many counts. Its antigen is still unknown. The CDR3 end lies 3 residues beyond the end of the read and is filled in from the germline J gene. Donors gave about 5 to 9 ml heparinized peripheral whole blood. The repertoire was sequenced with immunoSEQ multiplex PCR; TCRdb's copy has only in-frame clones and lacks some. Observed in the sample are tens of thousands of clones, none of them singletons. The material sequenced was peripheral blood mononuclear cells. The chain joins TRBV10-2 to TRBJ2-7, with a tentative D call TRBD1 (5 bases). The sequence derives from a person between 18 and 75 years old in good health. The CDR3 region is CASRPKGDYEQYF. CDR3 bases read: TGCGCCAGCAGGCCCAAAGGGGACTACGAG.